This passage covers 25 T cell receptor beta chains from one sample sequenced in a study of shared clonotypes between healthy human individuals. Assay: immunoSEQ multiplex PCR; the TCRdb copy retains only in-frame clones and omits some. The top ten clones hold 0.36% of a sample with around 2.5 million clones, over 85% of them seen once. Input material: naive CD4+ T cells from PBMCs. As for subset: CD45RA+ positively selected. Source of these receptors: a man younger than 35 in good health. Some clones in this sample may be carry-over from other donors' samples.

The chain links TRBV7-2 to TRBJ2-2; D perhaps matches TRBD2 (5 bases). Germline CDR1 is SGHTA and CDR2 is FQGNSA. V was pared by 0 bases and J by 7 bases, with 9 bases between. The CDR3 runs to 14 residues. The CDR3 coding sequence is TGTGCCAGCAGCTTAGCAAGGAGGAGCGGGGAGCTGTTTTTT. It is translated as CASSLARRSGELFF.

Here the CDR3 reads CAISRGGLAGGSSYEQYF. The CDR3 bases are TGTGCCATCAGTCGAGGGGGACTAGCGGGAGGGAGCTCCTACGAGCAGTACTTC. The V call is TRBV10-3, the J call TRBJ2-7, with 16 bases fitting TRBD2. The CDR3 is 18 amino acids. Germline V gene lookup returns CDR1 ENHRY and CDR2 SYGVKD. With 5 bases clipped from V and 0 bases from J, the junction kept 7 bases outside the gene matches.

CDR3 nucleotide sequence: TGCAGCGCGGGAAATCTGGGGGGGCGTGGGACCCAGTACTTC. This translates into CSAGNLGGRGTQYF. The chain joins TRBV29-1 to TRBJ2-5, with D tentatively TRBD2 (7 bases). The germline gives CDR1 SQVTM, CDR2 ANQGSEA. V was cut by 7 bases and J by 7 bases, with 22 bases left in between. This CDR3 contains 14 residues.

This clone was recorded only once. The V gene is TRBV10-2, the J gene TRBJ2-2; TRBD1 might be the D (6 bases). V dropped 3 bases and J dropped 3 bases, with 11 bases sitting between them. The CDR3 is made up of 15 amino acids. Germline CDR1 reads WSHSY; CDR2 reads SAAADI. The CDR3 spells CASSENRDHTGELFF. DNA of the CDR3: TGCGCCAGCAGTGAAAACAGGGACCACACCGGGGAGCTGTTTTTT.

This chain links TRBV6-5 with TRBJ1-2; TRBD1 agrees at 7 bases. This CDR3 has 12 residues. V lost 10 bases to trimming and J lost 4 bases; unmatched junction nucleotides: 6. Germline CDR1 MNHEY, CDR2 SVGAGI. CDR3 protein: CATTTGPYGYTF. CDR3 nucleotides: TGTGCCACCACGACAGGGCCCTATGGCTACACCTTC.

Notes on this clone: Other DNA variants within this sample encode the same CDR3. The genes are TRBV2 and TRBJ1-5; 10 nucleotides align to TRBD1. Per the germline V gene, CDR1 is SNHLY and CDR2 is FYNNEI. This CDR3 is 13 amino acids long. Unmatched junction bases numbered 1, after V lost 4 bases and J lost 7 bases. The CDR3 protein is CASSVGQGQPQHF. Here the CDR3 DNA reads TGTGCCAGCAGTGTGGGACAGGGGCAGCCCCAGCATTTT.

This chain connects TRBV19 to TRBJ2-7; D may correspond to TRBD1 or TRBD2 (5 bases each). This CDR3 has 13 residues. Trimming left V 5 bases short and J 6 bases short, with 14 bases between. Germline CDR1 is LNHDA and CDR2 is SQIVND (reference sequence). CDR3 coding DNA: TGTGCCAGTAGTTCCGCTCGAGGGGCCGAGCAGTACTTC. Translation: CASSSARGAEQYF.

This chain connects TRBV7-2 to TRBJ2-1; D remains ambiguous. The CDR3 is made up of 16 amino acids. Germline assignment: CDR1 SGHTA and CDR2 FQGNSA. V was cut by 5 bases and J by 2 bases, with 16 bases left in between. In DNA form, the CDR3 reads TGTGCCAGCAGCCGAAGTATGGCGGTAACCTACAATGAGCAGTTCTTC. This gives the protein CASSRSMAVTYNEQFF. Complete variable domain (other parts from reference TRBV7-2 and TRBJ2-1): GAGVSQSPSNKVTEKGKDVELRCDPISGHTALYWYRQSLGQGLEFLIYFQGNSAPDKSGLPSDRFSAERTGGSVSTLTIQRTQQEDSAVYLCASSRSMAVTYNEQFFGPGTRLTVL.

The rearrangement uses TRBV28 and TRBJ2-5, with 10 bases matching TRBD2. CDR3 length: 16 amino acids. From germline, CDR1 is MDHEN and CDR2 SYDVKM. Trimming removed 6 bases from V and 6 bases from J; junction bases left unmatched: 13. CDR3 DNA: TGTGCCAGCAGCACCTCTGGACTAGCGGAACGGCAGACCCAGTACTTC. Its protein product is CASSTSGLAERQTQYF.

This clone was counted once. The chain has TRBV9 and TRBJ2-2; 13 bases are shared with TRBD2. The CDR3 loop spans 16 amino acids. Germline CDR1 reads SGDLS; CDR2 reads YYNGEE. Trimming at V came to 4 bases and at J to 4 bases, leaving 4 bases not matched to a gene. The CDR3 coding sequence is TGTGCCAGCAGCTCGCGGACTAGCGGGAGCACCGGGGAGCTGTTTTTT. This codes for CASSSRTSGSTGELFF.

Points on this clone: In the same sample, other DNA sequences code for this CDR3. V gene TRBV18 combines with J gene TRBJ2-5; TRBD2 aligns across 10 bases. The V and J ends lost 2 bases and 4 bases, in that order; junction bases with no gene match: 1. The CDR3 contains 14 residues. CDR1 is KGHSH and CDR2 is LQKENI in the germline V gene. This CDR3 is CASSPRLAGETQYF. CDR3 sequence (DNA): TGTGCCAGCTCACCAAGACTAGCGGGAGAGACCCAGTACTTC. Supplemented by reference TRBV18 and TRBJ2-5, the full variable domain reads NAGVMQNPRHLVRRRGQEARLRCSPMKGHSHVYWYRQLPEEGLKFMVYLQKENIIDESGMPKERFSAEFPKEGPSILRIQQVVRGDSAAYFCASSPRLAGETQYFGPGTRLLVL.

The chain has TRBV19 and TRBJ1-1, with TRBD1 matching 8 bases. Per germline, CDR1 LNHDA and CDR2 SQIVND (reference sequence). Trimming at V came to 2 bases and at J to 1 base, leaving 6 bases not matched to a gene. The CDR3 contains 16 residues. CDR3 bases: TGTGCCAGTAGTATATCGGCAGGGGGCCGGAACACTGAAGCTTTCTTT. It translates to CASSISAGGRNTEAFF.

The genes are TRBV5-1 and TRBJ1-1, with D uncertain. V lost 4 bases, J lost 1 base, and 17 bases lay in between. The CDR3 is 16 amino acids. CDR1 SGHRS and CDR2 YFSETQ come from the germline V gene. CDR3 residues: CASSLTGRGRNTEAFF. The CDR3 nucleotides read TGCGCCAGCAGCCTGACCGGTCGGGGTCGGAACACTGAAGCTTTCTTT.

V and J are TRBV5-1 and TRBJ1-4, with unresolved D. CDR1 and CDR2 from the germline V gene are SGHRS and YFSETQ. V was shortened by 4 bases and J by 2 bases, with 15 bases between the two germline ends. The length of the CDR3 is 16 residues. In DNA, the CDR3 is TGCGCCAGCAGCCAAGTTCAGCGACCTACTAATGAAAAACTGTTTTTT. Translating it yields CASSQVQRPTNEKLFF.

The J gene is TRBJ2-1, the V gene TRBV6-1; D is undetermined. V lost 8 bases and J 1 base, leaving 12 bases between the germline ends. Germline assignment: CDR1 MNHNS and CDR2 SASEGT. The length of the CDR3 is 14 residues. The CDR3 DNA follows: TGTGCCAGCGGAGACTTTCCTTCCTACAATGAGCAGTTCTTC. It yields the protein CASGDFPSYNEQFF.

The chain uses TRBV7-9 and TRBJ2-2; tentative D call: TRBD2 (5 bases). V dropped 3 bases and J dropped 4 bases, with 12 bases sitting between them. The CDR3 length is 15 residues. CDR1 is SEHNR and CDR2 is FQNEAQ in the germline V gene (reference sequence). This chain's CDR3 is CASSFSSGSTGELFF. The CDR3 nucleotides are TGTGCCAGCAGCTTTTCATCGGGGAGCACCGGGGAGCTGTTTTTT.

A word on this clone: The identical CDR3 is also encoded by other nucleotide sequences in the sample. This chain uses TRBV6-5 with TRBJ2-2; D uncertain. Trimming left V 0 bases short and J 5 bases short, with 4 bases between. The CDR3 contains 13 residues. CDR1 and CDR2 (germline): MNHEY, SVGAGI. CDR3 in DNA: TGTGCCAGCAGTTACTCGGGGACCGGGGAGCTGTTTTTT. It yields the protein CASSYSGTGELFF.

The chain links TRBV9 to TRBJ1-4, with D possibly matching TRBD1 (5 bases). The V end lost 3 bases, the J end lost 0 bases, and 9 bases lay between the germline ends. Looked up from germline, CDR1 is SGDLS and CDR2 is YYNGEE. The CDR3 has 15 amino acids. CDR3 nucleotides: TGTGCCAGCAGCGCACGGACATCAACTAATGAAAAACTGTTTTTT. Translating it yields CASSARTSTNEKLFF.

This clone was counted a few times. DNA of the CDR3: TGTGCCTGGAGTGTACGGGCTTTGGGGGCAGGCACTGAAGCTTTCTTT. Protein product: CAWSVRALGAGTEAFF. V is TRBV30 and J is TRBJ1-1, with D possibly matching TRBD1 (6 bases). Germline-derived CDR1 and CDR2 are GTSNPN and SVGIG (reference sequence). V was pared by 0 bases and J by 4 bases, with 18 bases between. This CDR3 is 16 amino acids long.

The gene calls are TRBV18 and TRBJ2-7, with D perhaps matching TRBD1 or TRBD2 (5 bases each). V shed 2 bases and J shed 8 bases, with 10 bases lying between them. This CDR3 has 12 residues. Per the germline V gene, CDR1 is KGHSH and CDR2 is LQKENI. In DNA form, the CDR3 reads TGTGCCAGCTCACCAGAGGGGTACCAGCAGTACTTC. It yields the protein CASSPEGYQQYF.

J is TRBJ1-1 and V is TRBV18; D might be TRBD1 (5 bases). The CDR3 is made up of 14 amino acids. The V gene's germline CDR1 is KGHSH and CDR2 LQKENI. Trimming pared 5 bases from V and 3 bases from J, leaving 13 bases between. CDR3 loop: CASSSVVGDTEAFF. In DNA form, the CDR3 reads TGTGCCAGCTCATCGGTGGTGGGGGACACTGAAGCTTTCTTT. The full variable domain, completed using reference TRBV18 and TRBJ1-1, is NAGVMQNPRHLVRRRGQEARLRCSPMKGHSHVYWYRQLPEEGLKFMVYLQKENIIDESGMPKERFSAEFPKEGPSILRIQQVVRGDSAAYFCASSSVVGDTEAFFGQGTRLTVV.

The chain carries TRBV18 and TRBJ1-1, with TRBD1 as a possible D gene (5 bases). CDR1 is KGHSH, CDR2 LQKENI, per germline. V was cut by 3 bases and J by 1 base, with 27 bases left in between. CDR3 length equals 20 residues. This CDR3 is CASSPFTGFEGFHTNTEAFF. DNA of the CDR3: TGTGCCAGCTCACCCTTCACAGGATTCGAGGGGTTTCACACGAACACTGAAGCTTTCTTT.

The chain links TRBV9 to TRBJ2-3; 7 bases map to TRBD2. This CDR3 comprises 15 residues. J lost 1 base, V lost 4 bases, and 6 bases had no gene match. From germline, CDR1 is SGDLS and CDR2 YYNGEE. The CDR3: CASSPQGGGTDTQYF. The CDR3 DNA sequence: TGTGCCAGCAGCCCCCAGGGAGGGGGCACAGATACGCAGTATTTT. The full variable domain, in which reference TRBV9 and TRBJ2-3 provide the parts outside the CDR3, is DSGVTQTPKHLITATGQRVTLRCSPRSGDLSVYWYQQSLDQGLQFLIQYYNGEERAKGNILERFSAQQFPDLHSELNLSSLELGDSALYFCASSPQGGGTDTQYFGPGTRLTVL.

Here the CDR3 DNA reads TGTGCCAGCAGCGCGACTAGCGGCACAGATACGCAGTATTTT. Translation: CASSATSGTDTQYF. This rearrangement joins TRBV9 to TRBJ2-3, with 8 nucleotides matching TRBD2. Germline V gene sequence: CDR1 SGDLS, CDR2 YYNGEE. This CDR3 has 14 amino acids. V dropped 3 bases and J dropped 1; count of bases not matched to a gene: 1.

This clone occurred once. The chain recombines TRBV7-8 with TRBJ2-1, with no clear D. The CDR3 length is 12 residues. The V end lost 1 base, the J end lost 10 bases, and 8 bases lay between the germline ends. Per germline, CDR1 SGHVS and CDR2 FQNEAQ. The CDR3 DNA reads as TGTGCCAGCAGCTTAGGTAGGAACGAGCAGTTCTTC. Residues: CASSLGRNEQFF.